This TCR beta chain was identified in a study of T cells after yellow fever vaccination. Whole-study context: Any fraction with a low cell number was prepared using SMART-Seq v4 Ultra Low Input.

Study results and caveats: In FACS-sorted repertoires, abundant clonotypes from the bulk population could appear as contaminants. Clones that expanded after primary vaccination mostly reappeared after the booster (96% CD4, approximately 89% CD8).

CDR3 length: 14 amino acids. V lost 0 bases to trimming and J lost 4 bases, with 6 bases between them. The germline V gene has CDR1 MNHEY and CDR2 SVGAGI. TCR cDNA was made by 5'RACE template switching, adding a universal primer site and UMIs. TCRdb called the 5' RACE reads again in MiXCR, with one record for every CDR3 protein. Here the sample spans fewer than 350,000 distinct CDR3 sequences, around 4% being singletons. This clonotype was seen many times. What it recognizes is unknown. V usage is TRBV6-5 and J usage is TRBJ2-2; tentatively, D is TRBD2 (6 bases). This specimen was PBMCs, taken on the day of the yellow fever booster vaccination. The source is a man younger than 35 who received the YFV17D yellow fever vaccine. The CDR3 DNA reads TGTGCCAGCAGTTACTCGGGGGGCACCGGGGAGCTGTTTTTT. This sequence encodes CASSYSGGTGELFF.